This record concerns one T cell receptor beta chain sequence. In this sample, this clone turned up a few times. Its cognate antigen has yet to be identified. No quality values exist for individual bases; no much larger clone is one base distant. Collaborating institutions collected whole blood in K2EDTA tubes following their own protocols. For TCRbeta analysis, collaborator samples were shipped as frozen whole blood, as isolated PBMCs, or as DNA extracted from either sample type. The source of the sample is a study of blood T cell repertoires in COVID-19 (dated by TCRdb to 2018 to 2021). In terms of the full investigation: Collaborator samples came from the United States, Italy and Spain and covered acute and convalescent phases of COVID-19. The prospective study material was composed of cDNA or gDNA derived from T cells, B-cell-depleted T cells, or PBMCs. The sample metadata nearly always contained a de-identified subject ID, COVID-19 status, age in years and sex. Deeply sampled blood TCRbeta repertoires from subjects exposed to, actively infected with, or recovered from COVID-19 were included in the dataset. The repertoires were released in a freely available public database meant as a resource for research on the immune response to SARS-CoV-2. Samples came from the ongoing ImmuneRACE study (first 160 participants) plus 1,254 subjects from 6 global collaborators. Where available, HLA class I and class II types were taken from metadata supplied by the sample provider and were not determined by assay-based typing.

The immunoSEQ Assay, a bias-controlled multiplex PCR, was used to amplify TCRbeta CDR3 regions from genomic DNA. Per the authors' processing: Within the assay, amplification of reference gene primers was used to estimate how many nucleated cells each sample contained. Sequence reads were collapsed and filtered to measure the absolute abundance of every unique TCRbeta CDR3 rearrangement. For each sample, productive Simpson clonality was calculated as the square root of Simpson's diversity index over productive rearrangements. Not all clones reach the TCRdb copy of this immuneACCESS table, which keeps in-frame sequences only. Checked studies attribute under half of the gap to unresolved V genes and leave the rest unexplained. D and trimming come from the DNA, and the V and J calls and clone size come from that table. The sample records 95,000 to 150,000 clones, over 55% of which are singletons. The ten largest clones capture roughly 2% of the sample.

What the study reported, not specific to this receptor: The amount of clinical and demographic metadata varied by source and participant and was provided uncurated.

V sheds 2 bases and J sheds 6 bases, leaving 14 bases between their ends. Including cysteine and phenylalanine, the CDR3 has 14 amino acids. Only CDR3 DNA remains: 42 bases, in frame from the first base. CDR1 and CDR2 (SGHKS, YYEKEE) derive from the germline V gene (reference sequence). Sample: peripheral blood. Recombination linked TRBV5-5 to TRBJ1-1; the D gene is unclear. The TCR originated in a woman between 65 and 79 years old with acute or convalescent COVID-19. The nucleotides read TGTGCCAGCAGCTTATCGGAAATGGCGGCTGAAGCTTTCTTT. It encodes CASSLSEMAAEAFF. When the CDR3 is completed using the reference TRBV5-5 and TRBJ1-1 genes on either side, the full variable domain is DAGVTQSPTHLIKTRGQQVTLRCSPISGHKSVSWYQQVLGQGPQFIFQYYEKEERGRGNFPDRFSARQFPNYSSELNVNALLLGDSALYLCASSLSEMAAEAFFGQGTRLTVV.